This T cell receptor (beta chain) came from a study of cytomegalovirus exposure and HLA in healthy donors (dated by TCRdb to 2016 to 2017). Study-level background: An earlier analysis of 587 of the donors reported roughly 300 Gb of sequence data and around 120 million unique TCR beta sequences obtained from some 200 million T cells. Approximately 300 gigabases of sequencing data and around 80 million unique TCR sequences made up an early release that covered several hundred HLA-typed donors. The genetic ancestry cluster associated with self-reported Caucasian donors included approximately 85% of the roughly 390 genotyped donors. The study aimed to test whether cataloging public T cell receptors could reveal signatures of past pathogen exposure. The study used immunosequencing to profile the T cell repertoires of approximately 640 subjects and linked those repertoires to cytomegalovirus serostatus. In addition to the first cohort of hundreds of subjects, a separate validation cohort of 120 different subjects was used. To predict cytomegalovirus infection status, the study brought together high-throughput TCR immunosequencing, statistical association of individual TCRs with disease status, and machine learning. A later analysis re-examined previously published TCR beta repertoires from 500 to 700 donors and added high-resolution HLA genotyping to investigate patterns of TCR occurrence. Rather than drawing on any new phenotypic data, the later analysis identified candidate immune exposures from TCR beta sequences and the way those sequences occurred across donors. An earlier analysis of about 620 of the donors applied high-throughput TCR beta sequencing to assess whether each TCR beta V gene segment acted as functional or pseudogenic. Donor age, sex, ethnicity and CMV serostatus were compiled together with the repertoire data. A later genetic analysis used genome-wide SNP genotypes for about 55% of the 666 donors, treating that subset as a discovery cohort. All discovery cohort repertoires had been generated using a single sequencing platform. Class I and class II HLA loci were covered by the typing at four-digit resolution. Typing coverage differed by locus: A, B, C, DRB1 and DQB1 were typed in about 629-640 donors, DQA1 in about 560, DPA1 in over 600, and DPB1 in roughly 470. About five DR-DQ haplotypes were treated as single units for association and clustering because of strong linkage in the cohort. Among roughly 400 genotyped donors of the cohort, an average of about 240,000 unique TCR beta nucleotide sequences was sequenced per donor, of which 15% to 20% were non-productive. General study outcomes and caveats: Correlated functional status among segregating V segments might reflect linkage disequilibrium, but an unknown experimental factor could not be ruled out. A later genetic analysis associated a missense DCLRE1C variant with V-gene and J-gene trimming of TCR beta chains, and an independent cohort replicated the association. In this cohort, only TCR beta chains were sequenced, and detectable features were limited by the absence of alpha or paired-chain data. The study gave a list of under 200 TCR beta chains associated with cytomegalovirus. A group of highly shared sequence variants was considered likely to be a technical artifact of the sequencing pipeline. In a later analysis, HLA-associated TCR beta chains showed more clonal expansion and lower generation probabilities than non-associated chains that were equally common. Because some donors lacked HLA typing at each locus, the association tests relied only on the typed subset. A further reported finding was that TCR beta sequences accurately predicted the HLA-A and HLA-B alleles for most subjects in the first cohort. In a later analysis, TCR association rates were found to vary across HLA loci, with the most associated TCRs seen for DRB1 alleles and the fewest for HLA-C alleles. According to a later genetic analysis, donors in an Asian-associated ancestry cluster had fewer N-insertions in productive TCRs than the approximately 610-donor mean. The classifier was reported to diagnose cytomegalovirus status with high specificity and sensitivity in both the original cohort and the validation cohort. Immune exposure information for the cohort was limited to CMV serostatus. In a later analysis, several top co-occurrence clusters were reported to appear linked to parvovirus B19, influenza, CMV and Epstein-Barr virus. Across donors, most TCR sequences were observed very rarely, whereas some public TCRs were present in many individuals. Sequencing depth was assumed to be roughly uniform across donors in the presence/absence analyses, though that assumption may not hold. The earlier analysis of 587 of the donors excluded roughly 16 rarely observed V segments, including chromosome 9 orphons, because counts were too low. In a later analysis, most CMV-associated TCR beta chains were found to appear HLA-restricted, with HLA associations seemingly driven largely by CMV exposure. An earlier analysis of 587 of the donors showed that most TCR beta V segments appeared in productive rearrangements either about 90% or about 30% of the time, which broadly matched IMGT annotations. Some IMGT-functional V segments, including TRBV6-2 and TRBV6-3, could not be distinguished by the 87-base-pair reads and were therefore excluded. When HLA alleles, especially DR and DQ, strongly co-occurred, attributing TCR associations to individual alleles was difficult. A few of the identified cytomegalovirus-associated TCR beta chains were confirmed in vitro to be specific for cytomegalovirus antigens. The authors suggested that the approach could potentially be extended to other disease states and immunological phenotypes. In a later analysis, around 17,000 TCR beta sequences were associated with specific HLA alleles at a false discovery rate of 0.05.

The CDR3 measures 14 amino acids from cysteine to phenylalanine. Kept here is only the CDR3 DNA, which spans 42 bases and is read in frame from base 1. According to the germline V gene (reference sequence), CDR1 reads SGHNT and CDR2 reads YYREEE. The germline ends are 9 bases apart after V is trimmed by 0 bases and J by 2 bases. The cohort was made up of 500 to 800 healthy bone marrow donors. At the time of sampling, every cohort member was nominally healthy, though immune exposures that went unrecorded were likely present. The donor tested CMV seronegative and was one of the 352 seronegative cohort members. A peripheral blood sample was collected from each donor, and TCR beta sequencing was performed on peripheral blood mononuclear cells. The Qiagen DNeasy Blood Extraction Kit was used to extract genomic DNA from the blood cell samples. In regard to this clone: It lacks a known antigen. The sample holds no much larger clone one base away, and base qualities are not on file.

Library generation was performed with the immunoSEQ multiplex PCR assay. For the multiplex PCR, a mixture combining 60 forward primers for TCR Vbeta segments and 13 reverse primers for TCR Jbeta segments was used. A multiplex PCR assay on genomic DNA amplified the CDR3 region of rearranged TCR beta genes. The Illumina HiSeq System was used to sequence the amplified TCR beta libraries as 87-base-pair reads. The original methods were these. In a later analysis, 70 million to 95 million unique TCR beta chains were counted across the approximately 640 repertoires, and approximately 9.9 million of these chains were shared by at least two donors. Raw reads were error-corrected and collapsed into unique sequences with a nearest-neighbor algorithm that merged closely related sequences to remove PCR and sequencing errors. To assign V, D and J gene segments, CDR3 sequences were aligned to IMGT reference sequences. For a sequence to be retained, a match of at least six nucleotides was required to both a V gene segment and a J gene segment. Rearrangements were called productive when the CDR3 lacked stop codons and stayed in frame with V and J; all others were non-productive. Following IMGT convention, CDR3 was defined as the stretch from the second conserved V-encoded cysteine to the conserved J-encoded phenylalanine. The earlier analysis of 450 to 750 of the donors excluded any sequence lacking an unambiguous match to a single V gene segment. In an earlier analysis of a few hundred of the donors, V segments were called functional above 56.7% productive rearrangements and were called segregating when the between-donor standard deviation exceeded 5%. A statistical classification framework was built to diagnose cytomegalovirus status from the catalog of TCR beta chain sequences. A later analysis assigned V and J genes by comparing TCR nucleotide sequences with IMGT/GENE-DB human TR gene sequences. A later analysis assigned CDR3 sequences and most-parsimonious VDJ recombination scenarios with the TCRdist pipeline. A later analysis defined each TCR beta chain by its CDR3 amino acid sequence plus V-gene family, and excluded reads lacking a unique V-gene family. As a way to deal with suspected cross-contamination and a sequencing artifact, a later analysis dropped approximately 570 nucleotide sequences that were highly shared and had low generation probability. In a later analysis, a clonal expansion index was calculated for each public chain from normalized within-repertoire ranks of inferred template counts. In a later analysis, generation probabilities were computed using a VDJ recombination model fitted to out-of-frame rearrangements, and the results were checked against IGoR. In a later analysis, TCR-TCR, TCR-HLA and TCR-CMV co-occurrence was scored with hypergeometric tests, and a repertoire-size bias correction was applied to TCR pairs. False discovery rates were estimated in a later analysis by permuting HLA or CMV assignments 20 times. In a later analysis, co-occurring TCRs were grouped using DBSCAN, with TCRdist sequence similarity added in when clustering inside HLA-allele-positive subsets. Repertoires with fewer than 30,000 or more than 120,000 public chains were left out of co-occurrence clustering, as were roughly five repertoires with anomalous nucleotide sharing. Not all clones reach the TCRdb copy of this immuneACCESS table, which keeps in-frame sequences only. Checked studies attribute under half of the gap to unresolved V genes and leave the rest unexplained. The DNA was the basis for D and trimming; V, J and clone size are from that table. In all, the sample holds some 150,000 clones, and 75% to 80% of those were seen once. The ten largest make up 1.5% to 2% of the sample.

The rearrangement combines TRBV5-4 with TRBJ2-7, with the D gene uncertain. The sequence was obtained from a woman aged 25-40 years in good health and CMV-seronegative. Sequenced: PBMCs. The CDR3 is CASSLGADTYEQYF. The DNA reads TGTGCCAGCAGCTTGGGTGCGGATACCTACGAGCAGTACTTC.